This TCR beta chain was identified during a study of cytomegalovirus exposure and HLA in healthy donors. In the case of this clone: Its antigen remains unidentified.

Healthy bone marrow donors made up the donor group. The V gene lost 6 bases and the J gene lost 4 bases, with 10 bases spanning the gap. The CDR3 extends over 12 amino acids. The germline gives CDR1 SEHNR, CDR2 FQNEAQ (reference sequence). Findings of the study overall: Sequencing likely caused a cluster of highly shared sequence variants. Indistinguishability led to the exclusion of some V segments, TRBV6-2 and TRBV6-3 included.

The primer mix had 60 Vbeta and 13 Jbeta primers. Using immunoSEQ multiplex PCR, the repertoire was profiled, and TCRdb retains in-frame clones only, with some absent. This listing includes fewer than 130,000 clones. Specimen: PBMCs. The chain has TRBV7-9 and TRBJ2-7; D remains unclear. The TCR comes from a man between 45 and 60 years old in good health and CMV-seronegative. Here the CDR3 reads CASSLILYEQYF. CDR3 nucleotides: TGTGCCAGCAGTCTCATTCTATACGAGCAGTACTTC.